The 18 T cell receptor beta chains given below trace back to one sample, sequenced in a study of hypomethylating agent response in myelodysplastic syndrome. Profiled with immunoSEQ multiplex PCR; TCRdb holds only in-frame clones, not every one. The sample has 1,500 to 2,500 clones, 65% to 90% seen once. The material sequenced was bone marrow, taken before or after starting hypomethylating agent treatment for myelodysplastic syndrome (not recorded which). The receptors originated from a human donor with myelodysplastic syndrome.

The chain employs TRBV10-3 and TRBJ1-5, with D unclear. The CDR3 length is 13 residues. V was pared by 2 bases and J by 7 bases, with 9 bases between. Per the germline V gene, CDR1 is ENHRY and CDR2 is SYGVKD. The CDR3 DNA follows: TGTGCCATCAGTGAGGGGGTTGGGCAGCCCCAGCATTTT. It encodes CAISEGVGQPQHF.

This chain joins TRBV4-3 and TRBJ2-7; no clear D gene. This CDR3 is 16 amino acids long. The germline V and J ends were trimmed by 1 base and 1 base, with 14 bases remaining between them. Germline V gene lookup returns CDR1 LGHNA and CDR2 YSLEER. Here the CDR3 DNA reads TGCGCCAGCAGCCAAGTGGCTCAGGACCCTTCCTACGAGCAGTACTTC. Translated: CASSQVAQDPSYEQYF.

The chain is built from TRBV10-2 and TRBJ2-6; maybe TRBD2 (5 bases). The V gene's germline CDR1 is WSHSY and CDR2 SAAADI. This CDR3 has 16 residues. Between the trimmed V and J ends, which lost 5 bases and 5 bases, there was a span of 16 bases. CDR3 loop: CASSPDGTSRANVLTF. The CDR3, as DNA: TGCGCCAGCAGTCCAGATGGCACTAGTCGGGCCAACGTCCTGACTTTC.

The CDR3 DNA is TGTGCCAGCAGTTCAGGGTCAGGGGTTTCACCCCTCCACTTT. It yields the protein CASSSGSGVSPLHF. This chain links TRBV27 with TRBJ1-6; D might be TRBD1 (6 bases). Trimming left V 4 bases short and J 9 bases short, with 13 bases between. Germline CDR1 reads MNHEY; CDR2 reads SMNVEV (reference sequence). This CDR3 has 14 amino acids.

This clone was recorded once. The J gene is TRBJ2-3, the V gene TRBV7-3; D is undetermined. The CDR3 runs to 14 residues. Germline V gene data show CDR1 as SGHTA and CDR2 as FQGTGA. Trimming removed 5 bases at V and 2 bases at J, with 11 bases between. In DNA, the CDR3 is TGTGCCAGCAGCCCCGATGGGTTCACAGATACGCAGTATTTT. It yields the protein CASSPDGFTDTQYF.

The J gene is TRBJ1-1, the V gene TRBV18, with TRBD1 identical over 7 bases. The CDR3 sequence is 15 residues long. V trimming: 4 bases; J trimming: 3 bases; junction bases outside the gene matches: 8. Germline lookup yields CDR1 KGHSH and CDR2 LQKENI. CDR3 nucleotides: TGTGCCAGCTCACATACCACTACAGGGGACACTGAAGCTTTCTTT. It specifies CASSHTTTGDTEAFF.

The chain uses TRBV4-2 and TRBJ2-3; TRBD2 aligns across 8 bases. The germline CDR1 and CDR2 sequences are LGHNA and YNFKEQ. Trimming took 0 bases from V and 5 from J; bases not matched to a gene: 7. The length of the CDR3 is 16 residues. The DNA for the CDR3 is TGTGCCAGCAGCCAAGATGTCGCGGGAGGCGGAGATACGCAGTATTTT. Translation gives CASSQDVAGGGDTQYF.

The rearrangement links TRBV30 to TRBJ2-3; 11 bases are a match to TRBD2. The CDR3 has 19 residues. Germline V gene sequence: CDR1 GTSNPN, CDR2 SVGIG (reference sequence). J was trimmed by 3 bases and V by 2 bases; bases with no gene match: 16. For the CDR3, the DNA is TGTGCCTGGAGTCGCGGGATCCGGACTAGCGGGTTCGGGACAGATACGCAGTATTTT. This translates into CAWSRGIRTSGFGTDTQYF.

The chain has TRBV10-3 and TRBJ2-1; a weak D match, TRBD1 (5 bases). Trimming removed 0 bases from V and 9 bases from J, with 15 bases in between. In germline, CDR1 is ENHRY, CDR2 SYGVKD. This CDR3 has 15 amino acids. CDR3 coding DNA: TGTGCCATCAGTGAGTCCTGGCAGGGAAGGGGTGAGCAGTTCTTC. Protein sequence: CAISESWQGRGEQFF.

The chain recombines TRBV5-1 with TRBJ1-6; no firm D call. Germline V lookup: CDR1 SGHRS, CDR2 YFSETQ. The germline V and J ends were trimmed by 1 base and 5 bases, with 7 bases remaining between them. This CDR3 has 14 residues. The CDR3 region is CASSLKGDNSPLHF. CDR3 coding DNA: TGCGCCAGCAGCTTGAAGGGAGATAATTCACCCCTCCACTTT.

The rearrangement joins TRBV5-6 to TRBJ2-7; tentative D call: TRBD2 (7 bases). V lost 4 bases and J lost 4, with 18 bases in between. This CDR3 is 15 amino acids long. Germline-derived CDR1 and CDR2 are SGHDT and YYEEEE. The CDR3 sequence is CASSPGGGIEYEQYF. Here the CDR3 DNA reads TGTGCCAGCAGCCCGGGGGGCGGGATAGAGTACGAGCAGTACTTC. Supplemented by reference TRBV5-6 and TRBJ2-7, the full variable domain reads DAGVTQSPTHLIKTRGQQVTLRCSPKSGHDTVSWYQQALGQGPQFIFQYYEEEERQRGNFPDRFSGHQFPNYSSELNVNALLLGDSALYLCASSPGGGIEYEQYFGPGTRLTVT.

The CDR3 nucleotides read TGTGCCAGCAGCTTAGGCATTACTAGCGGCATCACAGATACGCAGTATTTT. It is translated as CASSLGITSGITDTQYF. J is TRBJ2-3 and V is TRBV11-2; 8 bases align to TRBD2. Per the germline V gene, CDR1 is SGHAT and CDR2 is FQNNGV. The CDR3 loop spans 17 amino acids. After removal of 1 base from V and 2 bases from J, the junction contained 8 bases not matched to a gene.

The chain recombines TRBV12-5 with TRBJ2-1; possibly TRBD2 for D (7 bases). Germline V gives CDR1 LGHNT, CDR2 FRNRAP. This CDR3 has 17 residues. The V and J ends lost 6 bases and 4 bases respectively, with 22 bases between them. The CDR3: CASGPPYGGPAYNEQFF. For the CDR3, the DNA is TGTGCTAGTGGACCCCCTTACGGGGGGCCAGCTTACAATGAGCAGTTCTTC.

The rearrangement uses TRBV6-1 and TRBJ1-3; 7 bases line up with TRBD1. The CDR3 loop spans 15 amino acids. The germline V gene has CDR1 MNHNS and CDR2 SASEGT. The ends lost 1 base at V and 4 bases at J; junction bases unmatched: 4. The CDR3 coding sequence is TGTGCCAGCAGTGAAGACGGGACAGCCGGAAACACCATATATTTT. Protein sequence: CASSEDGTAGNTIYF.

The CDR3 DNA sequence: TGCGCCAGCAGGGGCCAGACCTCCTACAATGAGCAGTTCTTC. It codes for CASRGQTSYNEQFF. The rearrangement links TRBV5-1 to TRBJ2-1; no definite D call. Germline CDR1 and CDR2: SGHRS and YFSETQ. This CDR3 has 14 amino acids. Trimming shortened V by 5 bases and J by 0 bases, and 9 bases separated the two germline ends.

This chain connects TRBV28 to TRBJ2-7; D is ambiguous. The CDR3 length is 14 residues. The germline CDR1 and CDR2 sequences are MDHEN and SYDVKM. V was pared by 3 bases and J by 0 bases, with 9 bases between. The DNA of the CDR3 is TGTGCCAGCAGTTTCGGCGGCGCCTCCTACGAGCAGTACTTC. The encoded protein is CASSFGGASYEQYF.

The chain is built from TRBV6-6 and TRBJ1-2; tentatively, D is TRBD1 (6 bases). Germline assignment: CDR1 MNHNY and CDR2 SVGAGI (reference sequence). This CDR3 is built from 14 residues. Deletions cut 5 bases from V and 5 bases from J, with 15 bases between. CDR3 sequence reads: CASSAAAGDYGYTF. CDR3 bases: TGTGCCAGCAGTGCCGCCGCAGGGGATTATGGCTACACCTTC.

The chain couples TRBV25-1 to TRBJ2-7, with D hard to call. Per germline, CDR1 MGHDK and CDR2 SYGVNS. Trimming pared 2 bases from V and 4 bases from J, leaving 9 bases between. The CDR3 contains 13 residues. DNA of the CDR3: TGTGCCAGCAGTGAAACCCCTCGGTACGAGCAGTACTTC. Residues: CASSETPRYEQYF.